This TCR beta chain was captured by sequencing in a study of spatial heterogeneity in lung cancer. About the study: Beta-chain sequences consistently outnumbered alpha-chain sequences in detection.

A remark on this clonotype: No antigen is known for it.

The sample's time point: sample taken at primary tumor resection. No cell sorting; template was whole RNA from tumor, lung tissue or PBMC. CDR1 and CDR2 (germline): DFQATT, SNEGSKA (reference sequence). CDR3 length: 14 residues. The V end was cut by 4 bases, the J end by 5 bases, with 15 bases between. Carried by each TCR cDNA molecule was a unique molecular identifier. TCRdb reprocessed the 5' RACE reads via MiXCR and lists one record per CDR3 protein. The sample lists some 10,000 distinct CDR3 sequences; about 6% were seen once. Study-wide results and caveats: Expanded alpha and beta TCR counts within tumors tracked tumor mutation counts.

Sequenced material: lung tumor tissue, taken at surgery. The V gene is TRBV20-1, the J gene TRBJ1-5, with a tentative D call TRBD1 (5 bases). The sequence was collected from a female donor with early-stage non-small cell lung cancer. The CDR3 reads CSAIPALGDQPQHF. The CDR3 coding sequence is TGCAGTGCTATCCCGGCCCTGGGGGATCAGCCCCAGCATTTT.